This T cell receptor (beta chain) comes out of a study of T cell responses to AZD1222 COVID-19 vaccine. Comments on this clone: The target antigen is unknown.

CDR1 is SGHRS, CDR2 YFSETQ, per germline. With 0 bases removed from V and 4 bases from J, the gap between germline ends came to 13 bases. The CDR3 is made up of 15 amino acids. Sequenced by immunoSEQ multiplex PCR; TCRdb stores in-frame clones only, minus some. The sample comprises 90,000 to 150,000 clones, about 85% of which are singletons, and 2.4% rests with the top ten. The study's findings and limits: Nearly half of unique spike-specific TCRs reportedly avoided B.1.351 and B.1.1.7 mutated regions. Donors were largely white British and mainly female; clonal diversity was possibly underestimated.

The V call is TRBV5-1, the J call TRBJ1-1; perhaps TRBD1 as D (5 bases). The sequencing here drew on peripheral blood, taken on day 0 of AZD1222 vaccination. The sequence derives from an adult in good health. CDR3: CASSLAGRRGTEAFF. CDR3 nucleotides: TGCGCCAGCAGCTTGGCTGGCAGAAGGGGCACTGAAGCTTTCTTT.